Presented here are 31 T cell receptor beta chains from one specimen sequenced in a study of human T cells and chemical hapten exposure. Time point of the sample: patch test 2, 6 weeks after DPC sensitization. Noted treatment: therapeutic diphenylcyclopropenone sensitization with weekly scalp DPC. One entry per CDR3 protein, called by TCRdb with MiXCR from the RACE reads. The sample has around 99,000 distinct CDR3 sequences, less than 10% seen once. The specimen comprised whole blood, sampled in connection with sensitization to the hapten diphenylcyclopropenone (DPC). These receptors originate from a middle-aged woman with alopecia areata. Some clones in this sample may be carry-over from other donors' samples.

A few counts support this clonotype. This sequence joins TRBV5-1 and TRBJ2-1, with TRBD2 matching 7 bases. Germline-derived CDR1 and CDR2 are SGHRS and YFSETQ. The J segment lost 2 bases and the V segment lost 0 bases, leaving 5 bases of the junction unmatched. The CDR3 totals 16 residues. Here the CDR3 DNA reads TGCGCCAGCAGCTTGGTCGGGGGGACCCCCTACAATGAGCAGTTCTTC. Protein product: CASSLVGGTPYNEQFF.

This clonotype showed up just a few times. The CDR3 loop is CSVLRVGETQYF. Written as DNA, the CDR3 is TGCAGCGTTCTGAGAGTAGGGGAGACCCAGTACTTC. The rearrangement uses TRBV29-1 and TRBJ2-5; D gene unclear. CDR1 SQVTM and CDR2 ANQGSEA come from the germline V gene. This CDR3 has 12 amino acids. V dropped 5 bases and J dropped 5 bases, with 12 bases sitting between them.

This clonotype was found many times. The chain couples TRBV5-6 to TRBJ2-1, with TRBD1 identical over 8 bases. The CDR3 is 16 amino acids. V gave up 5 bases and J gave up 0 bases; unmatched junction bases: 7. Germline V gives CDR1 SGHDT, CDR2 YYEEEE. CDR3 in amino acids: CASSVGQGRSYNEQFF. In DNA, the CDR3 is TGTGCCAGCAGTGTCGGACAGGGCCGCTCCTACAATGAGCAGTTCTTC. Variable domain in full (rest from reference TRBV5-6 and TRBJ2-1): DAGVTQSPTHLIKTRGQQVTLRCSPKSGHDTVSWYQQALGQGPQFIFQYYEEEERQRGNFPDRFSGHQFPNYSSELNVNALLLGDSALYLCASSVGQGRSYNEQFFGPGTRLTVL.

This clonotype was detected a few times. The chain carries TRBV28 and TRBJ2-3; no clear D. V was clipped by 5 bases and J by 0 bases, with 6 bases between them. CDR1 and CDR2 from the germline V gene are MDHEN and SYDVKM. This CDR3 contains 13 residues. This CDR3 reads CASSTPSTDTQYF. DNA for the CDR3: TGTGCCAGCAGTACCCCTAGCACAGATACGCAGTATTTT.

This clonotype was seen many times. The gene calls are TRBV11-1 and TRBJ1-1; D is undetermined. The CDR3 extends over 13 amino acids. V lost 5 bases to trimming and J lost 4 bases, with 11 bases between them. Germline CDR1 and CDR2: SGHAT and FQDESV (reference sequence). The CDR3 DNA reads TGTGCCAGCAGCCGGAACACGGGCACTGAAGCTTTCTTT. It translates to CASSRNTGTEAFF. The whole variable domain, filled in from reference TRBV11-1 and TRBJ1-1, reads EAEVAQSPRYKITEKSQAVAFWCDPISGHATLYWYRQILGQGPELLVQFQDESVVDDSQLPKDRFSAERLKGVDSTLKIQPAELGDSAMYLCASSRNTGTEAFFGQGTRLTVV.

This clonotype has ten or more counts. The chain is built from TRBV7-2 and TRBJ1-5, with D hard to call. CDR1 is SGHTA, CDR2 FQGNSA, per germline. The CDR3 runs 15 residues. V shed 2 bases and J shed 1 base, with 9 bases lying between them. CDR3 loop: CASSLSPGSNQPQHF. CDR3 nucleotide sequence: TGTGCCAGCAGCTTAAGTCCGGGCAGCAATCAGCCCCAGCATTTT. Full variable domain (remainder filled in from reference TRBV7-2 and TRBJ1-5): GAGVSQSPSNKVTEKGKDVELRCDPISGHTALYWYRQSLGQGLEFLIYFQGNSAPDKSGLPSDRFSAERTGGSVSTLTIQRTQQEDSAVYLCASSLSPGSNQPQHFGDGTRLSIL.

The chain recombines TRBV4-2 with TRBJ1-2; 8 nucleotides agree with TRBD1. This CDR3 is 18 amino acids long. Germline assignment: CDR1 LGHNA and CDR2 YNFKEQ. Trimming at V came to 4 bases and at J to 0 bases, leaving 13 bases not matched to a gene. The CDR3 sequence: CASSPQGASEISNYGYTF. The CDR3 DNA is TGTGCCAGCAGCCCCCAGGGGGCATCCGAAATTTCTAACTATGGCTACACCTTC.

The rearrangement uses TRBV5-1 and TRBJ2-3; 7 bases map to TRBD1. The CDR3 is made up of 14 amino acids. CDR1 and CDR2 (germline): SGHRS, YFSETQ. The J segment lost 5 bases and the V segment lost 4 bases, leaving 7 bases of the junction unmatched. The CDR3 protein is CASSEDRAVDTQYF. In DNA, the CDR3 is TGCGCCAGCAGCGAAGACAGGGCGGTAGATACGCAGTATTTT.

This clonotype was observed at least ten times. This chain joins TRBV7-2 and TRBJ2-3, with 8 bases that match TRBD1. After removal of 0 bases from V and 5 bases from J, the junction contained 10 bases not matched to a gene. Germline V lookup: CDR1 SGHTA, CDR2 FQGNSA. The length of the CDR3 is 17 residues. The DNA for the CDR3 is TGTGCCAGCAGCTTAGCGGTGTCAGGGGGCGACATAGATACGCAGTATTTT. This translates into CASSLAVSGGDIDTQYF.

Many counts were recorded for this clonotype. The chain links TRBV7-6 to TRBJ2-1; no firm D call. Germline V gene sequence: CDR1 SGHVS, CDR2 FNYEAQ. This CDR3 has 14 residues. The V and J ends lost 6 bases and 9 bases respectively, with 18 bases between them. The CDR3 loop reads CASSSDGPRSEQFF. As DNA, the CDR3 is TGTGCCAGCAGTTCGGACGGCCCTCGCAGTGAGCAGTTCTTC.

This chain links TRBV7-2 with TRBJ1-5; D uncertain. The CDR3 runs to 14 residues. Germline lookup yields CDR1 SGHTA and CDR2 FQGNSA. Trimming pared 5 bases from V and 4 bases from J, leaving 12 bases between. CDR3 residues: CASSPVAGNQPQHF. CDR3 DNA: TGTGCCAGCAGCCCAGTGGCGGGGAATCAGCCCCAGCATTTT.

The chain joins TRBV3-1 to TRBJ1-1; 10 bases are a match to TRBD1. Per the germline V gene, CDR1 is LGHDT and CDR2 is YNNKEL (reference sequence). This CDR3 region has 16 residues. V lost 4 bases to trimming and J lost 5 bases; unmatched junction nucleotides: 10. DNA for the CDR3: TGTGCCAGCAGCCTACGGACAGGGGGGGTGTGGACTGAAGCTTTCTTT. Protein sequence: CASSLRTGGVWTEAFF.

The chain is built from TRBV28 and TRBJ1-1, with a tentative D call TRBD1 (5 bases). There are 15 residues in the CDR3. V lost 0 bases to trimming and J lost 0 bases, with 8 bases between them. Germline V gene data show CDR1 as MDHEN and CDR2 as SYDVKM. DNA for the CDR3: TGTGCCAGCAGTTTATGGCAGGACATGAACACTGAAGCTTTCTTT. The encoded protein is CASSLWQDMNTEAFF.

This clonotype was detected a few times. CDR3 sequence: CASSAEGGGYSYNSPLHF. The CDR3 DNA follows: TGTGCCAGCAGCGCCGAAGGGGGGGGCTACTCCTATAATTCACCCCTCCACTTT. This rearrangement joins TRBV9 to TRBJ1-6; D perhaps matches TRBD1 (6 bases). Germline V gene data show CDR1 as SGDLS and CDR2 as YYNGEE. The CDR3 length is 18 residues. The V gene lost 3 bases and the J gene lost 0 bases, with 16 bases spanning the gap.

There are a few counts of this clonotype. The gene calls are TRBV12-3 or TRBV12-4 and TRBJ2-5; 7 nucleotides agree with TRBD1. V trimming: 5 bases; J trimming: 5 bases; junction bases outside the gene matches: 11. The CDR3 spans 15 residues. In DNA, the CDR3 is TGTGCCAGCAGTGTCCGACAGGGAAGGAAGGAGACCCAGTACTTC. Amino acid sequence: CASSVRQGRKETQYF.

The table lists this clonotype with many counts. The chain combines TRBV29-1 with TRBJ2-7; 11 bases match TRBD1. CDR1 is SQVTM, CDR2 ANQGSEA, per germline. This CDR3 contains 13 residues. V gave up 6 bases and J gave up 3 bases; unmatched junction bases: 4. DNA of the CDR3: TGCAGCGTAGGGGGACAGGGGGGCTACGAGCAGTACTTC. It codes for CSVGGQGGYEQYF.

In this sample, this clonotype turned up a few times. For the CDR3, the DNA is TGTGCCAGCAGTTACGGGGGGCGTGACAACACTGAAGCTTTCTTT. This codes for CASSYGGRDNTEAFF. The rearrangement uses TRBV6-2 or TRBV6-3 and TRBJ1-1; tentative D call: TRBD1 (6 bases). The CDR3 runs 15 residues. Germline-derived CDR1 and CDR2 are MNHEY and SVGEGT. The V end was cut by 2 bases, the J end by 2 bases, with 12 bases between.

DNA for the CDR3: TGTGCCAGTGAACCGTTATCGGAAGGCTACACCTTC. It encodes CASEPLSEGYTF. V is TRBV28 and J is TRBJ1-2; D not certain. The CDR3 consists of 12 residues. Germline V gene data show CDR1 as MDHEN and CDR2 as SYDVKM. Trimming cost V 9 bases and J 8 bases, with 16 bases left between them.

This clonotype was recorded at least ten times. This chain links TRBV4-3 with TRBJ2-4; 10 positions match TRBD2. V shed 1 base and J 6 bases; nucleotides not matched to a gene: 6. Germline V lookup: CDR1 LGHNA, CDR2 YSLEER. The length of the CDR3 is 16 residues. In DNA, the CDR3 is TGCGCCAGCAGCCAAGCCCCAGCGGGGGGGGGAAACATTCAGTACTTC. Its translation: CASSQAPAGGGNIQYF.

Ten or more counts support this clonotype. This rearrangement joins TRBV18 to TRBJ1-6; D is unclear. The CDR3 has 14 residues. Between the trimmed V and J ends, which lost 3 bases and 10 bases, there was a span of 13 bases. From germline, CDR1 is KGHSH and CDR2 LQKENI. The CDR3 DNA sequence: TGTGCCAGCTCACCGGCCGGCGATTCGTCACCCCTCCACTTT. It translates to CASSPAGDSSPLHF.

This clonotype has more than one count but fewer than ten. V is TRBV7-2 and J is TRBJ2-7; D possibly corresponds to TRBD1 (6 bases). The CDR3 runs 14 residues. Trimming took 1 base from V and 3 from J, leaving 10 bases between them. Germline values: CDR1 SGHTA, CDR2 FQGNSA. In nucleotides, the CDR3 is TGTGCCAGCAGCTTAGATGGGGGCTACTACGAGCAGTACTTC. Encoded protein: CASSLDGGYYEQYF.

This clonotype was recorded many times. The chain is built from TRBV4-1 and TRBJ1-6; tentative D call: TRBD1 (6 bases). There are 16 residues in the CDR3. Germline V gene lookup returns CDR1 MGHRA and CDR2 YSYEKL. Between the trimmed V and J ends, which lost 3 bases and 7 bases, there was a span of 16 bases. CDR3 sequence (DNA): TGCGCCAGCAGCCACCGGTCACAGGGAACGAATTCACCCCTCCACTTT. Translating it yields CASSHRSQGTNSPLHF.

J is TRBJ1-1 and V is TRBV6-4, with unresolved D. CDR3 length: 13 residues. The germline CDR1 and CDR2 sequences are MRHNA and SNTAGT. Trimming pared 9 bases from V and 1 base from J, leaving 12 bases between. CDR3 sequence: CASRRDTNTEAFF. In nucleotides, the CDR3 is TGTGCCAGTCGGCGGGATACGAACACTGAAGCTTTCTTT.

This chain joins TRBV3-1 and TRBJ2-2; D is undetermined. Germline V lookup: CDR1 LGHDT, CDR2 YNNKEL (reference sequence). This CDR3 comprises 11 residues. The V and J ends lost 4 bases and 5 bases respectively, with 2 bases between them. The CDR3 sequence: CASSPTGELFF. The CDR3 DNA reads as TGTGCCAGCAGCCCAACCGGGGAGCTGTTTTTT.

This clonotype has just a few counts. The CDR3 reads CASSQDRGSTDTQYF. The CDR3 DNA is TGCGCCAGCAGCCAAGACCGGGGCAGCACAGATACGCAGTATTTT. The chain uses TRBV4-3 and TRBJ2-3; the D gene could be TRBD1 or TRBD2 (5 bases each). The CDR3 runs 15 residues. Germline CDR1 LGHNA, CDR2 YSLEER. V shed 0 bases and J shed 0 bases, with 7 bases lying between them.

V gene TRBV10-2 combines with J gene TRBJ1-5, with D unresolved. V lost 0 bases and J 4 bases, leaving 10 bases between the germline ends. The germline CDR1 and CDR2 sequences are WSHSY and SAAADI. This CDR3 region has 15 residues. The CDR3 reads CASSESLTANQPQHF. CDR3 DNA: TGCGCCAGCAGTGAGTCGCTCACAGCAAATCAGCCCCAGCATTTT.

CDR3 sequence reads: CASTDGPPLSNEQFF. CDR3 coding DNA: TGTGCCAGCACGGATGGACCCCCGCTTTCGAATGAGCAGTTCTTC. The chain links TRBV6-2 or TRBV6-3 to TRBJ2-1; D not resolved. CDR1 is MNHEY, CDR2 SVGEGT, per germline. The germline V and J ends were trimmed by 7 bases and 7 bases, with 20 bases remaining between them. This CDR3 is built from 15 residues.

At least ten counts were recorded for this clonotype. The J gene is TRBJ1-6, the V gene TRBV3-1; possibly TRBD1 for D (6 bases). CDR3 length: 17 residues. CDR1 and CDR2 from the germline V gene are LGHDT and YNNKEL (reference sequence). V lost 0 bases and J lost 8, with 17 bases in between. Here the CDR3 DNA reads TGTGCCAGCAGCCAAGATTCATTAGGACAGCAGGATTCACCCCTCCACTTT. It translates to CASSQDSLGQQDSPLHF.

This clonotype was counted a few times. V gene TRBV3-1 combines with J gene TRBJ1-4, with 7 bases lining up with TRBD1. Germline V lookup: CDR1 LGHDT, CDR2 YNNKEL (reference sequence). This CDR3 comprises 13 residues. The V segment lost 10 bases and the J segment 7 bases; nucleotides outside the gene matches: 9. The CDR3 bases are TGTGCCACTTCAAGACAGGGAGGTGAAAAACTGTTTTTT. This codes for CATSRQGGEKLFF. Full variable domain (missing parts from reference TRBV3-1 and TRBJ1-4): DTAVSQTPKYLVTQMGNDKSIKCEQNLGHDTMYWYKQDSKKFLKIMFSYNNKELIINETVPNRFSPKSPDKAHLNLHINSLELGDSAVYFCATSRQGGEKLFFGSGTQLSVL.

The V gene is TRBV7-3, the J gene TRBJ2-3; D gene unclear. The CDR3 is 14 residues long. CDR1 is SGHTA, CDR2 FQGTGA, per germline. V was cut by 1 base and J by 2 bases, with 7 bases left in between. CDR3 sequence: CASSLMPTTDTQYF. In DNA form, the CDR3 reads TGTGCCAGCAGCTTAATGCCTACCACAGATACGCAGTATTTT.

The chain recombines TRBV29-1 with TRBJ1-5, with D tentatively TRBD1 (6 bases). The CDR3 consists of 13 residues. The germline gives CDR1 SQVTM, CDR2 ANQGSEA. V lost 6 bases and J 9 bases, leaving 18 bases between the germline ends. Here the CDR3 DNA reads TGCAGCGTACTCGAACAGGGCCAAGGGCCCCAGCATTTT. Protein product: CSVLEQGQGPQHF.